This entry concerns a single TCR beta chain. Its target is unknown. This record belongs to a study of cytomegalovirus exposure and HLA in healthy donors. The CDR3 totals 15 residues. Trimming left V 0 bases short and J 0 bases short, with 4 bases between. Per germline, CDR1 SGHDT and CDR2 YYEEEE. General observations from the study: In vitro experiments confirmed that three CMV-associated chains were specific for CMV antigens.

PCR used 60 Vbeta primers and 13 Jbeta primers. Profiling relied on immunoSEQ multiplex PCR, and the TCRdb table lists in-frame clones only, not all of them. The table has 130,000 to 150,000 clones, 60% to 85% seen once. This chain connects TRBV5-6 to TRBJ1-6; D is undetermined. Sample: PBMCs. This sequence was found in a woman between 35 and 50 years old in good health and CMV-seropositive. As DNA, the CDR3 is TGTGCCAGCAGCTTGGTCAGCTCCTATAATTCACCCCTCCACTTT. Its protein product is CASSLVSSYNSPLHF.